The rows below give T cell receptor beta chains drawn from one sample of a study of blood T cells in healthy people across ages. TCRdb reprocessed the 5' RACE reads via MiXCR and lists one record per CDR3 protein. The sample carries some 1.6 million distinct CDR3 sequences, almost 35% recorded once. Sequenced sample: blood. The receptors shown here come from a woman aged 25 to 39 in good health. Both conserved end residues are part of each CDR3. Each record gives: D gene, J gene, clone size, V gene, CDR3 protein, CDR3 DNA. The D gene is left open where the match is weak. Rows give clone size only sometimes, using once, few, many, or a class for an expanded clone.

NA	TRBJ1-5	few	TRBV10-3	CAISDRQSNQPQHF	TGTGCCATCAGTGACCGGCAGAGCAATCAGCCCCAGCATTTT
TRBD1	TRBJ1-5	few	TRBV27	CASNPTGGGNQPQHF	TGTGCCAGCAACCCGACAGGGGGAGGCAATCAGCCCCAGCATTTT
NA	TRBJ2-7	NA	TRBV30	CAWSFGGPNGGEQYF	TGTGCCTGGAGTTTTGGGGGCCCGAACGGTGGCGAGCAGTACTTC
NA	TRBJ2-3	once	TRBV6-6	CASRTPITASSTDAQYF	TGTGCCAGCAGAACCCCAATTACGGCAAGTAGCACAGATGCGCAGTATTTT
NA	TRBJ2-7	few	TRBV30	CAWSVLRSEQYF	TGTGCCTGGAGTGTACTTCGTTCCGAGCAGTACTTC
NA	TRBJ1-4	NA	TRBV29-1	CSVDLGVGEKLFF	TGCAGCGTTGATTTGGGGGTTGGAGAAAAACTGTTTTTT
TRBD2	TRBJ2-7	NA	TRBV12-3/TRBV12-4	CASSFPPGTSGSYEQYF	TGTGCCAGCAGTTTCCCACCCGGGACTAGCGGCTCCTACGAGCAGTACTTC
NA	TRBJ2-3	many	TRBV6-6	CATADGDTQYF	TGTGCCACTGCGGACGGAGATACGCAGTATTTT
NA	TRBJ2-1	many	TRBV7-2	CASSFNGAEGYNEQFF	TGTGCCAGCAGCTTTAACGGGGCAGAGGGGTACAATGAGCAGTTCTTC
TRBD1	TRBJ2-7	NA	TRBV5-1	CASSRGSGQGSYEQYF	TGCGCCAGCAGCCGGGGGTCCGGACAGGGGTCCTACGAGCAGTACTTC
NA	TRBJ2-3	few	TRBV5-1	CASSFDTVGDTQYF	TGCGCCAGCAGCTTTGACACGGTGGGAGATACGCAGTATTTT
NA	TRBJ2-7	NA	TRBV30	CAWRISGEYEQYF	TGTGCCTGGAGAATAAGCGGAGAGTACGAGCAGTACTTC
TRBD2	TRBJ2-7	many	TRBV11-2	CASSLGVLADSYEQYF	TGTGCCAGCAGCTTAGGGGTACTAGCGGATTCCTACGAGCAGTACTTC
TRBD1	TRBJ1-5	once	TRBV28	CASSLPQGEQPQHF	TGTGCCAGCAGTTTACCCCAGGGGGAGCAGCCCCAGCATTTT
NA	TRBJ1-6	few	TRBV27	CASSFYRSYNSPLHF	TGTGCCAGCAGTTTTTACAGGAGCTATAATTCACCCCTCCACTTT
TRBD2	TRBJ2-7	NA	TRBV20-1	CSARETSGSLYGQYF	TGCAGTGCTAGGGAAACTAGCGGGAGTCTCTACGGGCAGTACTTC
TRBD2	TRBJ2-4	NA	TRBV12-3/TRBV12-4	CASRLAGATYVQYF	TGTGCCAGCAGGCTAGCGGGAGCGACCTACGTGCAGTACTTC
NA	TRBJ2-7	NA	TRBV9	CASGTQYEQYF	TGTGCCAGCGGAACCCAATACGAGCAGTACTTC
NA	TRBJ1-5	NA	TRBV2	CASSDQEGGNNQPQHF	TGTGCCAGCAGTGACCAGGAAGGGGGAAACAATCAGCCCCAGCATTTT
TRBD2	TRBJ2-7	NA	TRBV10-3	CAISEASGLPGYEQYF	TGTGCCATCAGTGAGGCTAGCGGGCTGCCGGGCTACGAGCAGTACTTC
TRBD1	TRBJ1-1	few	TRBV20-1	CSAPPSIDRGLMNTEAFF	TGCAGTGCCCCTCCTTCAATCGACAGGGGGCTTATGAACACTGAAGCTTTCTTT
TRBD2	TRBJ2-1	NA	TRBV12-3/TRBV12-4	CASSRTGLDDNEQFF	TGTGCCAGCAGCCGAACGGGACTAGACGACAATGAGCAGTTCTTC
TRBD2	TRBJ2-1	NA	TRBV20-1	CSATPSGTYNEQFF	TGCAGTGCCACACCTAGCGGGACCTACAATGAGCAGTTCTTC
TRBD2	TRBJ2-1	NA	TRBV7-9	CASSLDWTSGSTSYNEQFF	TGTGCCAGCAGCTTAGATTGGACTAGCGGGTCCACCTCCTACAATGAGCAGTTCTTC
TRBD1	TRBJ2-7	once	TRBV2	CASNRYRGDEQYF	TGTGCCAGCAATCGTTACAGGGGAGACGAGCAGTACTTC
NA	TRBJ1-1	NA	TRBV4-2	CASSQDEAAGTEAFF	TGTGCCAGCAGCCAAGATGAGGCAGCAGGGACTGAAGCTTTCTTT
NA	TRBJ2-5	many	TRBV20-1	CSASVGHDLKTQYF	TGCAGTGCTAGCGTGGGGCACGACTTGAAGACCCAGTACTTC
TRBD1	TRBJ1-5	NA	TRBV4-1	CAGSQGGQGIAPQHF	TGCGCCGGCAGCCAAGGGGGACAGGGGATCGCGCCCCAGCATTTT
NA	TRBJ1-1	NA	TRBV7-8	CASSLRGRGAEAFF	TGTGCCAGCAGCTTACGGGGGAGGGGCGCTGAAGCTTTCTTT
NA	TRBJ2-7	few	TRBV4-1	CASSQVGEGRRGQYF	TGCGCCAGCAGCCAAGTAGGTGAGGGAAGAAGGGGGCAGTACTTC
TRBD1	TRBJ1-5	NA	TRBV4-2	CASSVGTDLFFPQHF	TGTGCCAGCAGCGTGGGGACAGACCTTTTTTTCCCCCAGCATTTT
NA	TRBJ1-5	NA	TRBV6-1	CASSEGRYQPQHF	TGTGCCAGCAGTGAAGGTCGGTATCAGCCCCAGCATTTT
TRBD2	TRBJ2-3	NA	TRBV20-1	CSAPPAGGHDAQYF	TGCAGTGCCCCCCCGGCGGGGGGTCATGATGCGCAGTATTTT
NA	TRBJ2-6	NA	TRBV27	CASSTRGFSGANVLTF	TGTGCCAGCAGTACCCGGGGCTTCTCTGGGGCCAACGTCCTGACTTTC
TRBD2	TRBJ2-3	few	TRBV9	CASSVGGTSADTQYF	TGTGCCAGCAGCGTAGGGGGGACTAGCGCAGATACGCAGTATTTT
NA	TRBJ1-1	once	TRBV28	CASSDLGGVHTEAFF	TGTGCCAGCAGTGATCTGGGGGGGGTACACACTGAAGCTTTCTTT
TRBD1	TRBJ1-1	few	TRBV5-5	CASSWVTGMNTEAFF	TGTGCCAGCAGCTGGGTGACAGGGATGAACACTGAAGCTTTCTTT
TRBD2	TRBJ2-5	few	TRBV6-5	CASSYSPLGVRGDGETQYF	TGTGCCAGCAGTTACTCGCCCTTGGGTGTGCGGGGGGATGGAGAGACCCAGTACTTC
NA	TRBJ2-7	NA	TRBV20-1	CSTRYPGESYEQYF	TGCAGTACTAGATACCCGGGAGAGTCCTACGAGCAGTACTTC
NA	TRBJ2-5	NA	TRBV7-9	CASSPTTGMQETQYF	TGTGCCAGCAGCCCGACAACGGGGATGCAAGAGACCCAGTACTTC
NA	TRBJ1-2	few	TRBV18	CASSPAKNYGYTF	TGTGCCAGCTCACCAGCTAAAAACTATGGCTACACCTTC
TRBD1	TRBJ2-5	NA	TRBV29-1	CSAEGQGGETQYF	TGCAGCGCGGAGGGACAGGGAGGCGAGACCCAGTACTTC
TRBD2	TRBJ2-1	NA	TRBV20-1	CSASPASGNYNEQFF	TGCAGTGCTTCCCCGGCTAGCGGGAATTACAATGAGCAGTTCTTC
NA	TRBJ2-1	many	TRBV7-2	CASSWARTYEQFF	TGTGCCAGCAGCTGGGCCCGGACCTATGAGCAGTTCTTC
NA	TRBJ2-7	NA	TRBV28	CASSFNDLYEQYF	TGTGCCAGCAGTTTTAACGACCTCTACGAGCAGTACTTC
TRBD2	TRBJ2-2	NA	TRBV4-1	CASSHIAGGRPGELFF	TGCGCCAGCAGCCATATAGCGGGGGGGCGTCCCGGGGAGCTGTTTTTT